This is a list of T cell receptor beta chains from one sample in a study of shared clonotypes between healthy human individuals. TCRdb's table, derived via immunoSEQ multiplex PCR, lists solely in-frame clones and lacks some. The sample contains hundreds of thousands of clones, about 91% of which appear only once. The sample taken for sequencing was naive CD8+ T cells sorted from blood. These receptors were obtained from a young man in good health. CDR3s include the opening cysteine and the closing phenylalanine or tryptophan. The order of the fields is D gene, J gene, clone size, V gene, CDR3 DNA, CDR3 protein. The D gene is left open where the match is weak. Clone size is not always given. Where it is, it says once, few, many or a class for expanded clones.

d_call: NA; j_call: TRBJ2-3; clone_size: NA; v_call: TRBV27; cdr3_nt: TGTGCCAGCAGTTCCGTGGGACCCGGCTGGGGCACAGATACGCAGTATTTT; cdr3_aa: CASSSVGPGWGTDTQYF
d_call: NA; j_call: TRBJ1-2; clone_size: NA; v_call: TRBV27; cdr3_nt: TGTGCCAGCAGTTTACGGTTGGGATTCAACTATGGCTACACCTTC; cdr3_aa: CASSLRLGFNYGYTF
d_call: NA; j_call: TRBJ2-1; clone_size: NA; v_call: TRBV20-1; cdr3_nt: TGCAGTGCTACTCAAGGGGTTGAGCAGTTCTTC; cdr3_aa: CSATQGVEQFF
d_call: NA; j_call: TRBJ2-3; clone_size: once; v_call: TRBV9; cdr3_nt: TGTGCCAGCAGCGTAGGGCAGGGTGGGGCAGATACGCAGTATTTT; cdr3_aa: CASSVGQGGADTQYF
d_call: TRBD1; j_call: TRBJ2-6; clone_size: NA; v_call: TRBV29-1; cdr3_nt: TGCAGCGTTGAAGTTCCACAGGGGAACGGGGCCAACGTCCTGACTTTC; cdr3_aa: CSVEVPQGNGANVLTF
d_call: TRBD1; j_call: TRBJ2-7; clone_size: NA; v_call: TRBV5-4; cdr3_nt: TGTGCCAGCAGCTCAACCGGGACAGGGGTCTACGAGCAGTACTTC; cdr3_aa: CASSSTGTGVYEQYF
d_call: NA; j_call: TRBJ2-7; clone_size: NA; v_call: TRBV28; cdr3_nt: TGTGCCAGCAGCTTGTACAGGGGAGGATACTTCGAGCAGTACTTC; cdr3_aa: CASSLYRGGYFEQYF
d_call: NA; j_call: TRBJ2-3; clone_size: NA; v_call: TRBV2; cdr3_nt: TGTGCCAGTGGAGGGGGCTCCTCAGATACGCAGTATTTT; cdr3_aa: CASGGGSSDTQYF
d_call: NA; j_call: TRBJ2-3; clone_size: NA; v_call: TRBV27; cdr3_nt: TGTGCCAGCAGTTTATCGACGGGAGTCACAGATACGCAGTATTTT; cdr3_aa: CASSLSTGVTDTQYF
d_call: NA; j_call: TRBJ1-2; clone_size: NA; v_call: TRBV10-3; cdr3_nt: TGTGCCATCAGTGAGTCTACGACAGAAGCTAACTATGGCTACACCTTC; cdr3_aa: CAISESTTEANYGYTF
d_call: TRBD2; j_call: TRBJ2-7; clone_size: NA; v_call: TRBV11-2; cdr3_nt: TGTGCCAGCAGCGCGACTAGCGGAAACTACGAGCAGTACTTC; cdr3_aa: CASSATSGNYEQYF
d_call: NA; j_call: TRBJ2-3; clone_size: NA; v_call: TRBV27; cdr3_nt: TGTGCCAGCAGTTTGCTGGTTACTAGCACAGATACGCAGTATTTT; cdr3_aa: CASSLLVTSTDTQYF
d_call: NA; j_call: TRBJ2-5; clone_size: NA; v_call: TRBV11-2; cdr3_nt: TGTGCCAGCAGCTCCCAGCCAGGGGTTCGAGAGACCCAGTACTTC; cdr3_aa: CASSSQPGVRETQYF
d_call: NA; j_call: TRBJ2-2; clone_size: once; v_call: TRBV25-1; cdr3_nt: TGTGCCAGCAGTGAATATGGGTCCGGGGAGCTGTTTTTT; cdr3_aa: CASSEYGSGELFF
d_call: TRBD1; j_call: TRBJ2-7; clone_size: NA; v_call: TRBV5-8; cdr3_nt: TGTGCCAGCACCCCGACAGGGGGCTACGAGCAGTACTTC; cdr3_aa: CASTPTGGYEQYF
d_call: NA; j_call: TRBJ1-4; clone_size: few; v_call: TRBV7-9; cdr3_nt: TGTGCCAGCAGCTTCGGGGGAAAACTGTTTTTT; cdr3_aa: CASSFGGKLFF
d_call: TRBD2; j_call: TRBJ2-2; clone_size: NA; v_call: TRBV5-4; cdr3_nt: TGTGCCAGCAGCTTGTCCGGACTAGCGGGACTCGGGGAGCTGTTTTTT; cdr3_aa: CASSLSGLAGLGELFF
d_call: TRBD2; j_call: TRBJ2-2; clone_size: NA; v_call: TRBV5-4; cdr3_nt: TGTGCCAGCAGCTTCCGGGGAGGGGCCACCGGGGAGCTGTTTTTT; cdr3_aa: CASSFRGGATGELFF
d_call: TRBD1; j_call: TRBJ2-2; clone_size: NA; v_call: TRBV2; cdr3_nt: TGTGCCAGCTTTGATCCCGGGACAGGGGAACCCGGGGAGCTGTTTTTT; cdr3_aa: CASFDPGTGEPGELFF
d_call: TRBD2; j_call: TRBJ2-7; clone_size: NA; v_call: TRBV19; cdr3_nt: TGTGCCAGTAGTATAGGGCTAGCGGGATACGAGCAGTACTTC; cdr3_aa: CASSIGLAGYEQYF
d_call: NA; j_call: TRBJ2-1; clone_size: NA; v_call: TRBV7-9; cdr3_nt: TGTGCCAGCAGCCAACCAGACGCAAGTAATTACAATGAGCAGTTCTTC; cdr3_aa: CASSQPDASNYNEQFF
d_call: TRBD2; j_call: TRBJ2-3; clone_size: NA; v_call: TRBV4-1; cdr3_nt: TGCGCCAGCAGCCAAGCTTTGGGACTACGCACAGATACGCAGTATTTT; cdr3_aa: CASSQALGLRTDTQYF
d_call: TRBD1; j_call: TRBJ2-5; clone_size: once; v_call: TRBV28; cdr3_nt: TGTGCCAGCAGTTTGTGGAGACAGGGAGCTTGGGAGACCCAGTACTTC; cdr3_aa: CASSLWRQGAWETQYF
d_call: NA; j_call: TRBJ2-5; clone_size: NA; v_call: TRBV7-9; cdr3_nt: TGTGCCAGCAGCTTAGGACAGCAAGAGACCCAGTACTTC; cdr3_aa: CASSLGQQETQYF
d_call: NA; j_call: TRBJ2-7; clone_size: once; v_call: TRBV15; cdr3_nt: TGTGCCACCAGCATATCCAGGCAGGGAGGCTACGAGCAGTACTTC; cdr3_aa: CATSISRQGGYEQYF
d_call: NA; j_call: TRBJ1-4; clone_size: NA; v_call: TRBV27; cdr3_nt: TGTGCCAGCAGGGATCAGGGTGGGGATGAAAAACTGTTTTTT; cdr3_aa: CASRDQGGDEKLFF
d_call: TRBD2; j_call: TRBJ2-1; clone_size: NA; v_call: TRBV27; cdr3_nt: TGTGCCAGCAGTTCACTAGCGGGAGGGCGCAATGAGCAGTTCTTC; cdr3_aa: CASSSLAGGRNEQFF
d_call: NA; j_call: TRBJ1-1; clone_size: NA; v_call: TRBV29-1; cdr3_nt: TGCAGCGTTGAAGACCCACCCTGGACAAAATTGAACACTGAAGCTTTCTTT; cdr3_aa: CSVEDPPWTKLNTEAFF
d_call: TRBD1; j_call: TRBJ1-5; clone_size: NA; v_call: TRBV6-9; cdr3_nt: TGTGCCAGCAGTCCGGGGGACAGGGGGGCCCATAGCAATCAGCCCCAGCATTTT; cdr3_aa: CASSPGDRGAHSNQPQHF
d_call: TRBD1; j_call: TRBJ2-7; clone_size: NA; v_call: TRBV5-8; cdr3_nt: TGTGCCAGCAGCTTGGGACAGGGGGGCTCTCTCGAGCAGTACTTC; cdr3_aa: CASSLGQGGSLEQYF
d_call: NA; j_call: TRBJ2-6; clone_size: NA; v_call: TRBV7-6; cdr3_nt: TGTGCCAGCAGCTGGGGCGACAGGAACTCTGGGGCCAACGTCCTGACTTTC; cdr3_aa: CASSWGDRNSGANVLTF
d_call: NA; j_call: TRBJ2-1; clone_size: few; v_call: TRBV5-5; cdr3_nt: TGTGCCAGCAGAGCCGGGAATGAGCAGTTCTTC; cdr3_aa: CASRAGNEQFF
d_call: TRBD1; j_call: TRBJ2-1; clone_size: NA; v_call: TRBV27; cdr3_nt: TGTGCCAGCAGTTTATGGGACAGGGGGTCCTTGAGCTCCTACAATGAGCAGTTCTTC; cdr3_aa: CASSLWDRGSLSSYNEQFF
d_call: NA; j_call: TRBJ2-2; clone_size: few; v_call: TRBV27; cdr3_nt: TGTGCCAGCAGTTGGAGCACCGGGGAGCTGTTTTTT; cdr3_aa: CASSWSTGELFF
d_call: TRBD1; j_call: TRBJ2-7; clone_size: NA; v_call: TRBV28; cdr3_nt: TGTGCCAGCATGACCCTCAACCGGGACAGCCCCTACGAGCAGTACTTC; cdr3_aa: CASMTLNRDSPYEQYF
d_call: NA; j_call: TRBJ1-4; clone_size: NA; v_call: TRBV25-1; cdr3_nt: TGTGCCAGCAGTGAAAACCCTCCCGGCCAAGAAAAACTGTTTTTT; cdr3_aa: CASSENPPGQEKLFF
d_call: NA; j_call: TRBJ1-1; clone_size: NA; v_call: TRBV28; cdr3_nt: TGTGCCAGCAGGGGGAACAGGGCCCTGAACACTGAAGCTTTCTTT; cdr3_aa: CASRGNRALNTEAFF
d_call: TRBD1; j_call: TRBJ2-7; clone_size: NA; v_call: TRBV6-5; cdr3_nt: TGTGCCAGCAGTTATGGGACAGCCTACGAGCAGCACTTC; cdr3_aa: CASSYGTAYEQHF
d_call: TRBD2; j_call: TRBJ2-5; clone_size: NA; v_call: TRBV13; cdr3_nt: TGTGCCAGCAGCTCTCTAGCGGGAGGGCACCAAGAGACCCAGTACTTC; cdr3_aa: CASSSLAGGHQETQYF
d_call: NA; j_call: TRBJ1-3; clone_size: NA; v_call: TRBV13; cdr3_nt: TGTGCCAGCAGCTTAGGTTGGGGGACATTCGGCTCTGGAAACACCATATATTTT; cdr3_aa: CASSLGWGTFGSGNTIYF
d_call: TRBD2; j_call: TRBJ2-1; clone_size: NA; v_call: TRBV7-8; cdr3_nt: TGTGCCAGCAGCTTAGCGGGCCTAGCGGGAGGTTATCCTGAGCAGTTCTTC; cdr3_aa: CASSLAGLAGGYPEQFF
d_call: NA; j_call: TRBJ2-1; clone_size: NA; v_call: TRBV27; cdr3_nt: TGTGCCAGCAGTTTGATGTGGGAGGACAATGAGCAGTTCTTC; cdr3_aa: CASSLMWEDNEQFF
d_call: NA; j_call: TRBJ1-4; clone_size: NA; v_call: TRBV5-6; cdr3_nt: TGTGCCAGCAGCTTGGGAACAGGAGACTATAATGAAAAACTGTTTTTT; cdr3_aa: CASSLGTGDYNEKLFF
d_call: NA; j_call: TRBJ2-7; clone_size: NA; v_call: TRBV4-2; cdr3_nt: TGTGCCAGCGGTCTGGGATACGAGCAGTACTTC; cdr3_aa: CASGLGYEQYF
d_call: NA; j_call: TRBJ2-1; clone_size: NA; v_call: TRBV27; cdr3_nt: TGTGCCAGCCTCAACGGGTATGAGCAGTTCTTC; cdr3_aa: CASLNGYEQFF
d_call: TRBD2; j_call: TRBJ2-5; clone_size: NA; v_call: TRBV6-1; cdr3_nt: TGTGCCAGCAGTGAACCGACTAGCGGGGTACAAGAGACCCAGTACTTC; cdr3_aa: CASSEPTSGVQETQYF
d_call: NA; j_call: TRBJ2-7; clone_size: NA; v_call: TRBV6-5; cdr3_nt: TGTACGTCAGGGGACTCCTACGAGCAGTACTTC; cdr3_aa: CTSGDSYEQYF